This T cell receptor beta chain came from a study of beta chain features in type 1 diabetes. Study-wide results and caveats: Compared to healthy donors, patients appeared to have naive, central memory and Treg TCRB repertoires that were more alike. PCR, the amplification step, might favor shorter templates, equally in patients and controls. All four CD4+ subsets of Type 1 diabetes patients contained TCRB CDR3s that were moderately but significantly shorter.

Sorted populations were all over 95% pure. The study reverse transcribed the entire isolated RNA, so it sequenced expressed TCRB transcripts. Each sample of naive, central memory or regulatory T cells had, on average, approximately 4 million reads. Sequenced by immunoSEQ multiplex PCR; TCRdb stores in-frame clones only, minus some. The sample carries under 850,000 clones, 13% recorded once. Regarding this clone: Its antigen is unknown.

The CDR3 length is 12 residues. Trimming stripped 2 bases from V and 9 bases from J, with 13 bases between. Germline V gene data show CDR1 as GTSNPN and CDR2 as SVGIG (reference sequence). J is TRBJ1-2 and V is TRBV30; no reliable D call. This clonotype originated in a young man with type 1 diabetes. Specimen: naive CD4+ T cells from blood. This CDR3 reads CAWSTPGSSYTF. CDR3 bases: TGTGCCTGGAGTACCCCGGGGTCGAGCTACACCTTC.